This entry is about one T cell receptor (beta chain). This record belongs to a study of shared clonotypes between healthy human individuals. Some clones are missing from TCRdb's copy, which holds only in-frame ones; the method was immunoSEQ multiplex PCR. The sample carries 2 million to 2.5 million clones, approximately 94% recorded once. CDR1 is GTSNPN and CDR2 is SVGIG in the germline V gene (reference sequence). The V and J ends lost 0 bases and 2 bases, in that order; junction bases with no gene match: 2. The CDR3 covers 15 residues. Sequenced: naive CD4+ T cells sorted from blood. The subset: CD45RA+ positively selected. The sequence was collected from a man between 18 and 35 years old in good health. This chain connects TRBV30 to TRBJ2-1, with TRBD2 matching 9 bases. CDR3 residues: CAWSVLAGPYNEQFF. As DNA, the CDR3 is TGTGCCTGGAGTGTACTAGCGGGCCCCTACAATGAGCAGTTCTTC.